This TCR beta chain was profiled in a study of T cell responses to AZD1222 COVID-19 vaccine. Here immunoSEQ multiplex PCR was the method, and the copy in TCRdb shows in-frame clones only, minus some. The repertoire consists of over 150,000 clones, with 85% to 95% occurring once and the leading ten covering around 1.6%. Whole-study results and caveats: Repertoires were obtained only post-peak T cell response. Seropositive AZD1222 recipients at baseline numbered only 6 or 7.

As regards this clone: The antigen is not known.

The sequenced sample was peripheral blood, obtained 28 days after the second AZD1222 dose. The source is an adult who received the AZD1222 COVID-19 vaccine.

CDR3 protein: CASSQRRAGETQYF. In nucleotides, the CDR3 is TGTGCCAGCAGCCAAAGGAGGGCCGGAGAGACCCAGTACTTC. The chain is built from TRBV7-9 and TRBJ2-5; possibly TRBD2 for D (6 bases). Per the germline V gene, CDR1 is SEHNR and CDR2 is FQNEAQ (reference sequence). This CDR3 region has 14 residues. V was cut by 5 bases and J by 4 bases, with 14 bases left in between.